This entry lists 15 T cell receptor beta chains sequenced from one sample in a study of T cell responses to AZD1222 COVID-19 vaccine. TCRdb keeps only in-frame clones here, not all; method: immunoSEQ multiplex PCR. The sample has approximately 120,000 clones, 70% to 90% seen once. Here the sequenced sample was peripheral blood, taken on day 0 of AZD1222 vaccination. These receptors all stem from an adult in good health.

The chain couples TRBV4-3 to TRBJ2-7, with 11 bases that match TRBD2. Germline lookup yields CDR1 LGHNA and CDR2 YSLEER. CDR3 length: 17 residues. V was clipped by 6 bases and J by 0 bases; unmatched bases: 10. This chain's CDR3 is CASSQTLAGGTSYEQYF. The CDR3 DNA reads TGCGCCAGCAGTCAAACGCTAGCGGGGGGTACCTCCTACGAGCAGTACTTC.

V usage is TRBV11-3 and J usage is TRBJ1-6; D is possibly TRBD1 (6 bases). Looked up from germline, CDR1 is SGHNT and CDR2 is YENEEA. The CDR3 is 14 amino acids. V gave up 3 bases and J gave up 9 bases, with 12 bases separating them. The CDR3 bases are TGTGCCAGCAGCTTTAAACAGGGTAGTTCACCCCTCCACTTT. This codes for CASSFKQGSSPLHF.

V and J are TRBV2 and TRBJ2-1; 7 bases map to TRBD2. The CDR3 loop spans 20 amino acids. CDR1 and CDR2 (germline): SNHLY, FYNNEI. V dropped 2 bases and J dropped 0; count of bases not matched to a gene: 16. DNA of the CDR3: TGTGCCAGCAGTGAATTTGGGTCCCGTGGGGGGGTAAGCTCCTACAATGAGCAGTTCTTC. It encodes CASSEFGSRGGVSSYNEQFF.

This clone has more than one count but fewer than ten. CDR3 in DNA: TGTGCCAGCAGTGAAGGGTGGAGGTATAATTCACCCCTCCACTTT. Its protein is CASSEGWRYNSPLHF. The rearrangement uses TRBV6-1 and TRBJ1-6; D is ambiguous. The CDR3 totals 15 residues. Looked up from germline, CDR1 is MNHNS and CDR2 is SASEGT. Trimming took off 1 base at V and 4 bases at J, with 8 bases between the two ends.

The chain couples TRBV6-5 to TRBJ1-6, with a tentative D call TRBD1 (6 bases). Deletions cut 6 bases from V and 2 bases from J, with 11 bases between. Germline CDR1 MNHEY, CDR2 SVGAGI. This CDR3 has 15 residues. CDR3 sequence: CASRADRPYNSPLHF. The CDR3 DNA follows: TGTGCCAGCAGAGCAGACAGGCCCTATAATTCACCCCTCCACTTT.

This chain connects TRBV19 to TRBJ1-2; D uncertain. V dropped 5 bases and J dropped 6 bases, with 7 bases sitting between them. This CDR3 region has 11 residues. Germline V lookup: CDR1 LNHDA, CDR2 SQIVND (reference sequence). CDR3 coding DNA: TGTGCCAGTAGTTGGAAGAATGGCTACACCTTC. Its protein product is CASSWKNGYTF.

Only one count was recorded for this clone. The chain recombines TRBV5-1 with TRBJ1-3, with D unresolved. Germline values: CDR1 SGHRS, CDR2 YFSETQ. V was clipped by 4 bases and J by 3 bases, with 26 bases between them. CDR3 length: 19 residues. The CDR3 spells CASSLDGISSPFGGNTIYF. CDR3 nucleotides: TGCGCCAGCAGCCTAGACGGTATCTCTTCCCCCTTCGGTGGAAACACCATATATTTT. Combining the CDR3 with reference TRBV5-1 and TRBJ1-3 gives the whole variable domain KAGVTQTPRYLIKTRGQQVTLSCSPISGHRSVSWYQQTPGQGLQFLFEYFSETQRNKGNFPGRFSGRQFSNSRSEMNVSTLELGDSALYLCASSLDGISSPFGGNTIYFGEGSWLTVV.

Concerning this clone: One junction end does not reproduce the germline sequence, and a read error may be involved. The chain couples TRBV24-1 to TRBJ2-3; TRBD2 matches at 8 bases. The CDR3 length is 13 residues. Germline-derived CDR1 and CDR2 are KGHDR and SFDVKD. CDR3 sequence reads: CATGGVVTDTQYF. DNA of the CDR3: TGCGCCACGGGAGGGGTTGTCACAGATACGCAGTATTTT.

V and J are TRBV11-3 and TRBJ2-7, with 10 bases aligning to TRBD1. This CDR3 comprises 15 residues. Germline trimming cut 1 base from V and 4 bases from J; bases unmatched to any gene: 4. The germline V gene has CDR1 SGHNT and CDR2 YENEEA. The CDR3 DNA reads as TGTGCCAGCAGCTTAGGTGGGACAGGGGTGTACGAGCAGTACTTC. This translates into CASSLGGTGVYEQYF.

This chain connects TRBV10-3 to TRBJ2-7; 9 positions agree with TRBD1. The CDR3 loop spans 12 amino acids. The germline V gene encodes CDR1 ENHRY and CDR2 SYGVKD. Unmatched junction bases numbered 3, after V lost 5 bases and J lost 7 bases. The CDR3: CAISYDRGEQYF. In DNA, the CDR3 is TGTGCCATCAGTTACGACAGGGGGGAGCAGTACTTC.

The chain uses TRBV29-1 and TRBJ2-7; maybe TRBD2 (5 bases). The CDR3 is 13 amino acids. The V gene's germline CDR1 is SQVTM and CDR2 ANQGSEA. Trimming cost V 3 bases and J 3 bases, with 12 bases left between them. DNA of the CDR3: TGCAGCGTTGATGCCGGGGATAGCTACGAGCAGTACTTC. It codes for CSVDAGDSYEQYF.

The CDR3: CASSVARNNSPLHF. The CDR3 DNA sequence: TGTGCCAGCAGCGTGGCCCGAAATAATTCACCCCTCCACTTT. The chain carries TRBV9 and TRBJ1-6, with no clear D. Looked up from germline, CDR1 is SGDLS and CDR2 is YYNGEE. Trimming removed 2 bases at V and 5 bases at J, with 8 bases between. CDR3 size: 14 residues.

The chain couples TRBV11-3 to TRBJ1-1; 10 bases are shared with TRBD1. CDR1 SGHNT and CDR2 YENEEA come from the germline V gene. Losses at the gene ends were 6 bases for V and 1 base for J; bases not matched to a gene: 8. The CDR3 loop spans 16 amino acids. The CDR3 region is CASRSRDRGPNTEAFF. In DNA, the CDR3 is TGTGCCAGCAGGTCCCGGGACAGGGGCCCGAACACTGAAGCTTTCTTT.

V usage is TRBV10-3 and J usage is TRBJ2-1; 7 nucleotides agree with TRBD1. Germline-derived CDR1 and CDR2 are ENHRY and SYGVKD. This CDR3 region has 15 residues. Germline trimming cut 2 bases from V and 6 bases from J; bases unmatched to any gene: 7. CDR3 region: CAISEHGQVPNEQFF. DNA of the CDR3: TGTGCCATCAGTGAGCACGGACAGGTCCCCAATGAGCAGTTCTTC.

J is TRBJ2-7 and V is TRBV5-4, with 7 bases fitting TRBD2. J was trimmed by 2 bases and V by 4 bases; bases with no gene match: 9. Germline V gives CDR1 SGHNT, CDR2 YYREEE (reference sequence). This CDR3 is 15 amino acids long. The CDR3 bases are TGTGCCAGCAGCCCCGGGGTAGCGGGTACCTACGAGCAGTACTTC. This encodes CASSPGVAGTYEQYF.